This T cell receptor beta chain stems from a study of cytomegalovirus exposure and HLA in healthy donors. Germline loops: CDR1 LGHNA, CDR2 YSLEER. The CDR3 runs to 16 residues. Trimming pared 0 bases from V and 3 bases from J, leaving 12 bases between. Researchers ran the PCR with 60 Vbeta and 13 Jbeta primers. Assay used: immunoSEQ multiplex PCR; TCRdb lists only in-frame clones, some missing. The table shows 150,000 or so clones, with more than 60% occurring only once. The clonotype originates from a human donor in good health. Sequencing used PBMCs. V and J are TRBV4-3 and TRBJ2-1; the D gene is possibly TRBD2 (6 bases). Here the CDR3 DNA reads TGCGCCAGCAGCCAAGAGGGGGGTATGGGCTACAATGAGCAGTTCTTC. Encoded protein: CASSQEGGMGYNEQFF.